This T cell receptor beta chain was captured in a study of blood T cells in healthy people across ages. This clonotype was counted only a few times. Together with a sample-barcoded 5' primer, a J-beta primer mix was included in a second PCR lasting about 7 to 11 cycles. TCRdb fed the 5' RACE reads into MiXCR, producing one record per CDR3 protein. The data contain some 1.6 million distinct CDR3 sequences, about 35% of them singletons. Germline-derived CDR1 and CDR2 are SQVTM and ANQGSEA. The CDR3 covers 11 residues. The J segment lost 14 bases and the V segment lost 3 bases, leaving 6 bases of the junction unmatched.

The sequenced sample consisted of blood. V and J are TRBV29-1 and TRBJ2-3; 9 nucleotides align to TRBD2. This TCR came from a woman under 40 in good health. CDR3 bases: TGCAGCGTTGACCGCGGGGGGGTGCCGTATTTT. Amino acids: CSVDRGGVPYF.